This is a list of T cell receptor beta chains from one sample in a study of T cells in Graves' hyperthyroidism and ophthalmopathy. Each CDR3 protein is one row after TCRdb ran MiXCR on the multiplex PCR reads. The data hold under 250,000 distinct CDR3 sequences, with 15% to 20% observed a single time. What was sequenced was blood. The receptors originated from a man in his forties or fifties with Graves' hyperthyroidism. The CDR3 runs from the conserved cysteine through the conserved F or W. The D gene is left open where the match is weak. Where a row states a size, it is once, few, many or the class of an expanded clone; other rows omit it.

>TRBV5-1|NA|NA|TRBJ2-3
CASSLAGRGDTQYF
TGCGCCAGCAGCTTGGCCGGACGTGGAGATACGCAGTATTTT
>TRBV19|few|NA|TRBJ2-7
CASIGPHYEQYF
TGTGCCAGTATAGGCCCTCACTACGAGCAGTACTTC
>TRBV6-1|many|TRBD2|TRBJ2-1
CASNLGAGGYNEQFF
TGTGCCAGCAACTTGGGGGCGGGAGGCTACAATGAGCAGTTCTTC
>TRBV2|NA|TRBD1|TRBJ2-5
CASTRQGRETQYF
TGTGCCAGCACCCGACAGGGCCGGGAGACCCAGTACTTC
>TRBV7-9|many|TRBD1|TRBJ2-5
CASSLESGQGFFGKETQYF
TGTGCCAGCAGCTTAGAATCGGGACAGGGGTTTTTCGGCAAAGAGACCCAGTACTTC
>TRBV20-1|few|NA|TRBJ1-4
CSAYATNEKLFF
TGCAGTGCTTACGCAACTAATGAAAAACTGTTTTTT
>TRBV25-1|NA|TRBD1|TRBJ2-6
CASSGTGRGQGKLQPSGANVLTF
TGTGCCAGCAGTGGAACGGGCAGAGGACAGGGCAAACTCCAGCCGTCTGGGGCCAACGTCCTGACTTTC
>TRBV7-2|few|NA|TRBJ1-5
CASSRTSNQPQHF
TGTGCCAGCAGCCGGACTAGCAATCAGCCCCAGCATTTT
>TRBV6-1|many|NA|TRBJ1-5
CASSDGKSNQPQHF
TGTGCCAGCAGTGACGGGAAGAGCAATCAGCCCCAGCATTTT
>TRBV5-1|few|NA|TRBJ1-6
CASSFVGSYNSPLHF
TGCGCCAGCAGCTTTGTGGGTTCCTATAATTCACCCCTCCACTTT
>TRBV11-3|few|NA|TRBJ2-7
CASRTGLDEQYF
TGTGCCAGCAGAACGGGGCTCGACGAGCAGTACTTC
>TRBV20-1|many|TRBD1|TRBJ2-7
CSAQDREPYEQYF
TGCAGTGCTCAGGACAGGGAGCCCTACGAGCAGTACTTC
>TRBV5-1|NA|NA|TRBJ2-5
CASSFGSGKETQYF
TGCGCCAGCAGCTTCGGGAGCGGTAAGGAGACCCAGTACTTC
>TRBV11-2|NA|NA|TRBJ1-2
CASSRTHYGYTF
TGTGCCAGCAGCCGTACCCACTATGGCTACACCTTC
>TRBV6-1|NA|TRBD1|TRBJ2-4
CASRDRGLAKNIQYF
TGTGCCAGCAGGGACAGGGGGTTAGCCAAAAACATTCAGTACTTC
>TRBV11-3|few|NA|TRBJ1-6
CASSEQGFNSPLHF
TGTGCCAGCAGCGAGCAGGGGTTTAATTCACCCCTCCACTTT
>TRBV4-1|many|NA|TRBJ2-2
CASSYVLNRRRLTGELFF
TGCGCCAGCAGCTACGTATTAAACAGGCGACGCTTGACCGGGGAGCTGTTTTTT
>TRBV5-1|many|TRBD2|TRBJ2-7
CASSLAGAGAAAYEQYF
TGCGCCAGCAGCTTGGCCGGTGCGGGAGCCGCCGCCTACGAGCAGTACTTC